The rows below give T cell receptor beta chains drawn from one sample of a study of persistence of HIV-infected CD4 T cells. The table came from immunoSEQ multiplex PCR; TCRdb's copy has only in-frame clones and leaves some out. The sample consists of about 36,000 clones, approximately 81% of them appearing once. Which antigens these TCRs recognize remains unknown. Here the sequenced sample was cultured CD4+ T cells from PBMCs, taken from a patient who received antiretroviral therapy. These receptors originate from an adult with HIV. The donor label of this sample is uncertain. Both conserved end residues are part of each CDR3. A D gene is named only where the DNA matches it firmly. Clone size is stated in some rows and not others, as once, few, many or a class when expanded.

>NA|TRBD1|TRBJ1-3|TRBV12-5
CASGPQGAISVGNTIYF
TGTGCTAGTGGTCCCCAGGGGGCAATTTCGGTTGGAAACACCATATATTTT
>NA|NA|TRBJ2-7|TRBV19
CASSASSYEQYF
TGTGCCAGTAGCGCCAGCTCCTACGAGCAGTACTTC
>once|TRBD1|TRBJ1-2|TRBV3-1/TRBV3-2
CASSQEWRQGNYGYTF
TGTGCCAGCAGCCAAGAATGGCGACAGGGGAACTATGGCTACACCTTC
>NA|NA|TRBJ1-1|TRBV7-9
CASSVALENTEAFF
TGTGCCAGCAGCGTAGCCCTTGAGAACACTGAAGCTTTCTTT
>NA|TRBD1|TRBJ1-2|TRBV6-5
CASSYQDRGYGYTF
TGTGCCAGCAGTTACCAGGACAGGGGGTATGGCTACACCTTC
>once|NA|TRBJ2-3|TRBV7-3
CASSFNGGPPDTQYF
TGTGCCAGCAGCTTCAATGGGGGGCCCCCAGATACGCAGTATTTT
>NA|NA|TRBJ2-7|TRBV27
CASSSGQRNYEQYF
TGTGCCAGCAGTTCTGGGCAGCGCAACTACGAGCAGTACTTC
>NA|TRBD1|TRBJ2-7|TRBV6-5
CASSRQGGSYEQYF
TGTGCCAGCAGTCGACAGGGGGGCTCCTACGAGCAGTACTTC
>NA|NA|TRBJ2-3|TRBV5-1
CASSLVQGGDTQYF
TGCGCCAGCAGCTTGGTGCAGGGAGGAGATACGCAGTATTTT
>NA|TRBD2|TRBJ2-7|TRBV27
CASSLYPPGGDRLAGLFEQYF
TGTGCCAGCAGTTTATATCCCCCGGGGGGCGATCGCCTAGCGGGGCTATTCGAGCAGTACTTC